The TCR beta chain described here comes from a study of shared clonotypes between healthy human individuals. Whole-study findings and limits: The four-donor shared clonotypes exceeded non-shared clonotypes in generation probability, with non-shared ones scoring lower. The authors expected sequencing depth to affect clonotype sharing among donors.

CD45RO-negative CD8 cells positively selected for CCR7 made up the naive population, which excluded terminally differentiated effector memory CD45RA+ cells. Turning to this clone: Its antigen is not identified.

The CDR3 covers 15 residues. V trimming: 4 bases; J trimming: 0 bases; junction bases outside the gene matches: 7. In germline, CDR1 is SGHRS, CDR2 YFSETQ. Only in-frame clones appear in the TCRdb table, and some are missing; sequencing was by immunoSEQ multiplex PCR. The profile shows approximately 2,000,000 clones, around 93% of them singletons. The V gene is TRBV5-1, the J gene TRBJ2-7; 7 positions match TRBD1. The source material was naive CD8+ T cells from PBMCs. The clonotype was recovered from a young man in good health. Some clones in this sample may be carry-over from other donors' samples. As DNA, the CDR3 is TGCGCCAGCAGCCACCGGGACAGAAGCTCCTACGAGCAGTACTTC. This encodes CASSHRDRSSYEQYF. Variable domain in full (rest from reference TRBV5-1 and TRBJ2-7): KAGVTQTPRYLIKTRGQQVTLSCSPISGHRSVSWYQQTPGQGLQFLFEYFSETQRNKGNFPGRFSGRQFSNSRSEMNVSTLELGDSALYLCASSHRDRSSYEQYFGPGTRLTVT.